Each of the 21 T cell receptor beta chains below was sequenced from the same sample in a study of blood T cell repertoires in COVID-19. Generated by immunoSEQ multiplex PCR, the TCRdb table keeps only in-frame clones and is missing some. The sample gives around 100,000 clones, about 89% of which show up once; 2.1% is in the top ten. The sample was peripheral blood. Source of these receptors: a man aged 45-65 years with active COVID-19.

The genes are TRBV10-1 and TRBJ1-1; no clear D. The V gene's germline CDR1 is WNHNN and CDR2 SYGVQD (reference sequence). The V gene lost 1 base and the J gene lost 5 bases, with 11 bases spanning the gap. This CDR3 is built from 14 residues. CDR3 loop: CASSEYRGGTEAFF. The CDR3 DNA reads TGCGCCAGCAGTGAGTACCGGGGAGGAACTGAAGCTTTCTTT.

The chain joins TRBV9 to TRBJ1-6; D possibly corresponds to TRBD1 (5 bases). Trimming left V 1 base short and J 10 bases short, with 9 bases between. The CDR3 extends over 13 amino acids. Germline V CDR1 and CDR2: SGDLS, YYNGEE. The CDR3 here is CASSVTTESPLHF. For the CDR3, the DNA is TGTGCCAGCAGCGTAACGACAGAATCACCCCTCCACTTT.

The rearrangement uses TRBV5-6 and TRBJ2-3; 8 bases are a match to TRBD1. The ends lost 3 bases at V and 1 base at J; junction bases unmatched: 4. This CDR3 region has 15 residues. Germline V gene data show CDR1 as SGHDT and CDR2 as YYEEEE. The CDR3 nucleotides are TGTGCCAGCAGCTCCCCGGGACAGGGCACAGATACGCAGTATTTT. Encoded protein: CASSSPGQGTDTQYF.

The chain uses TRBV28 and TRBJ1-3; D gene ambiguous. Germline loops: CDR1 MDHEN, CDR2 SYDVKM. Trimming shortened V by 6 bases and J by 0 bases, and 12 bases separated the two germline ends. The CDR3 extends over 15 amino acids. The CDR3 loop reads CASRIGSDSGNTIYF. The CDR3 nucleotides are TGTGCCAGCAGGATCGGGTCTGACTCTGGAAACACCATATATTTT.

The rearrangement uses TRBV11-2 and TRBJ1-2, with D perhaps matching TRBD1 (6 bases). CDR1 SGHAT and CDR2 FQNNGV come from the germline V gene. CDR3 length equals 16 residues. With 0 bases removed from V and 2 bases from J, the gap between germline ends came to 13 bases. CDR3 in DNA: TGTGCCAGCAGCTTAGATCAGCTGGGGGCGAACTATGGCTACACCTTC. Translated, it gives CASSLDQLGANYGYTF.

The chain links TRBV12-3 or TRBV12-4 to TRBJ1-2; 8 positions match TRBD1. The CDR3 consists of 13 residues. V lost 4 bases and J lost 4; bases outside the gene matches: 2. The CDR3 nucleotides are TGTGCCAGCAGTTCTGGACAGGGCTATGGCTACACCTTC. It codes for CASSSGQGYGYTF.

This clone was found once. The chain employs TRBV24-1 and TRBJ2-3; perhaps TRBD1 as D (5 bases). The CDR3 contains 12 residues. V was cut by 9 bases and J by 3 bases, with 9 bases left in between. CDR1 and CDR2 from the germline V gene are KGHDR and SFDVKD. The CDR3 here is CATRKGTDTQYF. As DNA, the CDR3 is TGTGCCACCCGGAAGGGGACAGATACGCAGTATTTT.

The chain is built from TRBV27 and TRBJ1-2; TRBD1 aligns across 9 bases. The length of the CDR3 is 13 residues. Germline CDR1 reads MNHEY; CDR2 reads SMNVEV (reference sequence). The V and J ends lost 6 bases and 5 bases, in that order; junction bases with no gene match: 4. CDR3 nucleotide sequence: TGTGCCAGCAGCTCGGGACAGGGATATGGCTACACCTTC. This sequence encodes CASSSGQGYGYTF.

The gene calls are TRBV5-1 and TRBJ2-7, with 8 positions matching TRBD2. Germline V gene sequence: CDR1 SGHRS, CDR2 YFSETQ. CDR3 length: 16 amino acids. V shed 0 bases, J shed 2 bases, and the junction held 7 bases outside the gene matches. DNA of the CDR3: TGCGCCAGCAGCTTGGCCCCGGCGGGGGGCGCCTACGAGCAGTACTTC. This codes for CASSLAPAGGAYEQYF.

The chain uses TRBV19 and TRBJ1-5; TRBD1 is a possible D gene (5 bases). This CDR3 has 15 amino acids. The V end lost 5 bases, the J end lost 3 bases, and 14 bases lay between the germline ends. The germline V gene has CDR1 LNHDA and CDR2 SQIVND (reference sequence). CDR3 coding DNA: TGTGCCAGTAGTCCAGTGGGGCAGGTCAATCAGCCCCAGCATTTT. This encodes CASSPVGQVNQPQHF.

This clone was recorded once. The chain couples TRBV19 to TRBJ2-5; the D gene is possibly TRBD1 (5 bases). CDR1 and CDR2 (germline): LNHDA, SQIVND (reference sequence). This CDR3 has 14 amino acids. The V and J ends lost 2 bases and 3 bases respectively, with 10 bases between them. CDR3 sequence reads: CASSISRVEETQYF. CDR3 DNA: TGTGCCAGTAGTATATCCAGGGTTGAAGAGACCCAGTACTTC.

In nucleotides, the CDR3 is TGCGCCAGCAGCTTGGCACTCTACAATGAGCAGTTCTTC. It yields the protein CASSLALYNEQFF. The chain combines TRBV5-1 with TRBJ2-1; no clear D. This CDR3 region has 13 residues. The V gene's germline CDR1 is SGHRS and CDR2 YFSETQ. V gave up 0 bases and J gave up 3 bases, with 4 bases separating them.

The CDR3 loop reads CASSSTGGKLSAQYF. The CDR3 DNA sequence: TGTGCCAGCAGCTCGACCGGGGGGAAATTGTCCGCGCAGTATTTT. The chain combines TRBV7-8 with TRBJ2-3, with 7 bases identical to TRBD2. This CDR3 has 15 residues. CDR1 is SGHVS and CDR2 is FQNEAQ in the germline V gene. V lost 4 bases and J lost 10; bases outside the gene matches: 14.

This rearrangement joins TRBV6-5 to TRBJ1-5; 7 positions match TRBD1. Trimming took 7 bases from V and 2 from J; bases not matched to a gene: 8. CDR3 length: 15 residues. Germline CDR1 reads MNHEY; CDR2 reads SVGAGI. The CDR3 sequence is CASTEGQSRNQPQHF. The CDR3, as DNA: TGTGCCAGCACCGAGGGACAGTCTCGCAATCAGCCCCAGCATTTT.

CDR3 residues: CASSLNPAPGQGGYGYTF. The CDR3 DNA sequence: TGTGCCAGTAGTTTAAACCCGGCTCCGGGACAGGGAGGCTATGGCTACACCTTC. V is TRBV19 and J is TRBJ1-2, with TRBD1 identical over 9 bases. The CDR3 spans 18 residues. V shed 5 bases and J 4 bases; nucleotides not matched to a gene: 17. Germline CDR1 is LNHDA and CDR2 is SQIVND (reference sequence). The entire variable domain, with the rest obtained from reference TRBV19 and TRBJ1-2, is as follows: DGGITQSPKYLFRKEGQNVTLSCEQNLNHDAMYWYRQDPGQGLRLIYYSQIVNDFQKGDIAEGYSVSREKKESFPLTVTSAQKNPTAFYLCASSLNPAPGQGGYGYTFGSGTRLTVV.

This chain links TRBV4-1 with TRBJ2-1, with 10 positions matching TRBD2. The CDR3 has 16 residues. Germline CDR1 MGHRA, CDR2 YSYEKL. The V gene end was trimmed by 5 bases and the J gene end by 2 bases; junction bases not matched to a gene: 6. CDR3 residues: CASSYYSGGPYNEQFF. The CDR3 coding sequence is TGCGCCAGCAGCTACTATAGCGGGGGGCCCTACAATGAGCAGTTCTTC.

J is TRBJ1-2 and V is TRBV6-5; 7 bases are a match to TRBD1. CDR3 length: 12 residues. V lost 6 bases and J lost 3; bases outside the gene matches: 1. Germline values: CDR1 MNHEY, CDR2 SVGAGI. The CDR3 region is CASRGQYYGYTF. In DNA form, the CDR3 reads TGTGCCAGCAGGGGACAGTACTATGGCTACACCTTC.

The chain recombines TRBV27 with TRBJ1-6, with D tentatively TRBD1 (6 bases). Trimming left V 3 bases short and J 6 bases short, with 9 bases between. The CDR3 extends over 14 amino acids. Per the germline V gene, CDR1 is MNHEY and CDR2 is SMNVEV (reference sequence). This CDR3 reads CASSLGQINSPLHF. CDR3 DNA sequence: TGTGCCAGCAGTTTGGGACAAATTAATTCACCCCTCCACTTT.

J is TRBJ1-1 and V is TRBV28; D is uncertain. V lost 2 bases and J 0 bases, leaving 7 bases between the germline ends. The CDR3 is 14 amino acids. CDR1 MDHEN and CDR2 SYDVKM come from the germline V gene. CDR3: CASSLPGMNTEAFF. The CDR3 nucleotides are TGTGCCAGCAGTTTACCGGGTATGAACACTGAAGCTTTCTTT.

The chain carries TRBV11-2 and TRBJ2-3; D not certain. The CDR3 length is 15 residues. Germline CDR1 and CDR2: SGHAT and FQNNGV. The V end lost 5 bases, the J end lost 5 bases, and 17 bases lay between the germline ends. The CDR3 spells CASSPEQPYGDTQYF. The DNA of the CDR3 is TGTGCCAGCAGCCCGGAGCAGCCCTACGGAGATACGCAGTATTTT.

This chain joins TRBV18 and TRBJ2-5; TRBD2 agrees at 13 bases. This CDR3 contains 18 residues. Germline V gene data show CDR1 as KGHSH and CDR2 as LQKENI. Germline trimming cut 4 bases from V and 1 base from J; bases unmatched to any gene: 9. The CDR3 bases are TGTGCCAGCTCACTCGGGACTAGCGGGATCTCGACCCAAGAGACCCAGTACTTC. This gives the protein CASSLGTSGISTQETQYF.